The 20 T cell receptor beta chains presented below share a single source sample, sequenced in a study of CD8+CD57+ T cells in acquired aplastic anemia. Profiling of TCR beta VDJ combinations and CDR3 sequences used genomic DNA as template. MiXCR, applied by TCRdb to the reads, yields one record per CDR3 protein. The sample has 75,000 to 90,000 distinct CDR3 sequences; over 35% are singletons. The specimen sequenced was sorted CD4+, CD8+, or CD8+CD57+ T cells (not recorded which) from PBMCs. The receptor source for this set is a human donor in good health, serving as a control.

Details on this clonotype: A much larger clone lies a single base off, so this may be a read error. This rearrangement joins TRBV6-1 to TRBJ2-7, with 9 bases that match TRBD1. The germline V gene encodes CDR1 MNHNS and CDR2 SASEGT. V lost 5 bases, J lost 4 bases, and 15 bases stayed unmatched. CDR3 length: 17 amino acids. CDR3 region: CASSPRRGQGLRYEQYF. As DNA, the CDR3 is TGTGCCAGCAGTCCCAGAAGAGGACAGGGGCTGAGGTACGAGCAGTACTTC.

The rearrangement links TRBV7-6 to TRBJ1-1, with D tentatively TRBD1 (5 bases). CDR1 SGHVS and CDR2 FNYEAQ come from the germline V gene. The CDR3 has 13 amino acids. Trimming left V 10 bases short and J 4 bases short, with 16 bases between. The CDR3 reads CATDGMGGTEAFF. DNA for the CDR3: TGTGCCACCGATGGGATGGGGGGCACTGAAGCTTTCTTT.

This clonotype was observed many times. The rearrangement joins TRBV27 to TRBJ1-2, with D unresolved. The ends were cut back, 3 bases at V and 8 bases at J, with 13 bases in the middle. CDR1 and CDR2 from the germline V gene are MNHEY and SMNVEV (reference sequence). The CDR3 extends over 13 amino acids. The CDR3 sequence is CASSLDKGTGYTF. CDR3 coding DNA: TGTGCCAGCAGTTTGGATAAGGGAACGGGCTACACCTTC.

This clonotype was detected ten times or more. V and J are TRBV5-1 and TRBJ2-3; D unclear. The germline V and J ends were trimmed by 2 bases and 2 bases, with 12 bases remaining between them. Germline values: CDR1 SGHRS, CDR2 YFSETQ. The CDR3 length is 15 residues. Here the CDR3 reads CASSFTGGPTDTQYF. The DNA of the CDR3 is TGCGCCAGCAGCTTTACGGGCGGCCCCACAGATACGCAGTATTTT.

A word on this clonotype: The junction and the germline gene differ at one end; a read error may be behind it. The chain joins TRBV27 to TRBJ2-5, with D possibly matching TRBD1 (6 bases). CDR3 length: 11 amino acids. Germline V lookup: CDR1 MNHEY, CDR2 SMNVEV (reference sequence). Here the CDR3 reads CASRKGENQYF. For the CDR3, the DNA is TGTGCCAGCCGGAAGGGGGAGAACCAGTACTTC.

Worth noting for this clonotype: One end of the junction does not line up with germline, which may come from a read error. The J gene is TRBJ2-7, the V gene TRBV19, with 13 bases fitting TRBD2. The CDR3 has 18 residues. Germline V gene sequence: CDR1 LNHDA, CDR2 SQIVND (reference sequence). The CDR3 reads CASSPPSGLAGFVYDQYF. CDR3 sequence (DNA): TGCGCCAGTAGTCCCCCCTCGGGACTAGCGGGATTCGTTTACGATCAGTACTTC.

This clonotype was seen just once. The chain carries TRBV19 and TRBJ1-4; 8 bases line up with TRBD1. CDR1 and CDR2 from the germline V gene are LNHDA and SQIVND (reference sequence). V shed 6 bases and J 8 bases; nucleotides not matched to a gene: 8. The CDR3 is 14 residues long. The DNA of the CDR3 is TGTGCCAGTAGAAGGACAGGGAGGAGAGAAAAACTGTTTTTT. The encoded protein is CASRRTGRREKLFF.

The genes are TRBV12-3 or TRBV12-4 and TRBJ2-7; 8 bases are shared with TRBD1. Trimming at V came to 4 bases and at J to 1 base, leaving 12 bases not matched to a gene. The CDR3 extends over 17 amino acids. The CDR3 region is CASSSPLGQGPSYEQYF. CDR3 DNA sequence: TGTGCCAGCAGTTCCCCCCTCGGACAGGGCCCATCCTACGAGCAGTACTTC.

This chain links TRBV24-1 with TRBJ1-2; 7 bases match TRBD1. The CDR3 has 13 residues. Germline values: CDR1 KGHDR, CDR2 SFDVKD. The V and J ends lost 6 bases and 2 bases, in that order; junction bases with no gene match: 2. This chain's CDR3 is CATSLTGNYGYTF. CDR3 DNA sequence: TGTGCCACCAGTTTGACAGGGAACTATGGCTACACCTTC.

This clonotype has just one count. Its ends do not fully match the called genes, so a read error is possible. The chain carries TRBV25-1 and TRBJ2-5, with D uncertain. This CDR3 is built from 11 residues. Looked up from germline, CDR1 is MGHDK and CDR2 is SYGVNS. CDR3 sequence: CAGSVQETRYF. CDR3 bases: TGTGCCGGCAGCGTCCAAGAGACCCGGTACTTC.

V usage is TRBV15 and J usage is TRBJ1-4; D ambiguous. The CDR3 totals 16 residues. The V gene's germline CDR1 is LNHNV and CDR2 YYDKDF (reference sequence). V was pared by 3 bases and J by 0 bases, with 11 bases between. DNA of the CDR3: TGTGCCACCAGCAGTGTGGCAGACGCAACTAATGAAAAACTGTTTTTT. Translating it yields CATSSVADATNEKLFF.

Many counts were recorded for this clonotype. V and J are TRBV9 and TRBJ1-6; 7 nucleotides agree with TRBD1. V dropped 3 bases and J dropped 7; count of bases not matched to a gene: 7. Germline CDR1 reads SGDLS; CDR2 reads YYNGEE. There are 15 residues in the CDR3. DNA of the CDR3: TGTGCCAGCAGCGCATATGGGACAGAGAATTCACCCCTCCACTTT. Its translation: CASSAYGTENSPLHF.

In its sample, this clonotype was seen a few times. The chain has TRBV11-2 and TRBJ1-1; D gene unclear. The CDR3 is 15 amino acids. Germline assignment: CDR1 SGHAT and CDR2 FQNNGV. Trimming removed 6 bases from V and 2 bases from J, with 16 bases in between. CDR3 nucleotides: TGTGCCAGCAGACCTCACGCGGGCTTAAACACTGAAGCTTTCTTT. This encodes CASRPHAGLNTEAFF.

This clonotype was observed a few times. The chain uses TRBV6-5 and TRBJ1-1, with 9 bases fitting TRBD1. CDR3 size: 13 residues. V was pared by 6 bases and J by 10 bases, with 9 bases of the junction left unmatched. Germline loops: CDR1 MNHEY, CDR2 SVGAGI. The CDR3 loop is CASSRGQGLGAFF. CDR3 DNA sequence: TGTGCCAGCAGCCGGGGACAGGGCTTGGGAGCTTTCTTT.

The V call is TRBV29-1, the J call TRBJ1-2; 7 positions agree with TRBD1. CDR3 length equals 12 residues. The V gene's germline CDR1 is SQVTM and CDR2 ANQGSEA. V gave up 7 bases and J gave up 7 bases; unmatched junction bases: 9. For the CDR3, the DNA is TGCAGCGCCGATCGGCAGGGGGGTGGCTACACCTTC. This translates into CSADRQGGGYTF.

V and J are TRBV25-1 and TRBJ1-2; D not certain. From germline, CDR1 is MGHDK and CDR2 SYGVNS. V lost 6 bases, J lost 2 bases, and 13 bases lay in between. CDR3 length: 14 residues. The CDR3 region has the DNA TGTGCCAGCAGCCCGCGGAATGGAAACTATGGCTACACCTTC. Residues: CASSPRNGNYGYTF.

This clonotype was found once. This sequence joins TRBV15 and TRBJ2-3; D is possibly TRBD2 (5 bases). Germline V gene data show CDR1 as LNHNV and CDR2 as YYDKDF (reference sequence). V lost 7 bases and J lost 0, with 14 bases in between. CDR3 length equals 15 residues. Here the CDR3 reads CATIPGTLSTDTQYF. The CDR3, as DNA: TGTGCCACCATTCCGGGAACTCTAAGCACAGATACGCAGTATTTT.

This chain connects TRBV11-1 to TRBJ2-3, with TRBD2 matching 9 bases. Looked up from germline, CDR1 is SGHAT and CDR2 is FQDESV (reference sequence). Losses at the gene ends were 3 bases for V and 6 bases for J; bases not matched to a gene: 7. This CDR3 has 15 residues. The CDR3 DNA sequence: TGTGCCAGCAGCTTTGTAGCGGGAGCGGGTGATACGCAGTATTTT. Amino acid sequence: CASSFVAGAGDTQYF.

This chain joins TRBV10-1 and TRBJ2-7, with 9 bases matching TRBD1. The germline V gene encodes CDR1 WNHNN and CDR2 SYGVQD (reference sequence). The CDR3 spans 14 residues. With V trimmed by 8 bases and J by 5 bases, 10 bases remained unmatched. The CDR3 loop reads CASAGTGWYDEQYF. DNA of the CDR3: TGCGCCAGCGCTGGGACAGGGTGGTACGACGAGCAGTACTTC.

The V call is TRBV7-2, the J call TRBJ2-7; a weak D match, TRBD2 (6 bases). Germline-derived CDR1 and CDR2 are SGHTA and FQGNSA. The V and J ends lost 5 bases and 0 bases respectively, with 11 bases between them. This CDR3 region has 14 residues. CDR3 sequence (DNA): TGTGCCAGCAGCGGGGACTTCAGCTCCTACGAGCAGTACTTC. Translating it yields CASSGDFSSYEQYF. Full variable domain (remainder filled in from reference TRBV7-2 and TRBJ2-7): GAGVSQSPSNKVTEKGKDVELRCDPISGHTALYWYRQSLGQGLEFLIYFQGNSAPDKSGLPSDRFSAERTGGSVSTLTIQRTQQEDSAVYLCASSGDFSSYEQYFGPGTRLTVT.